This T cell receptor beta chain originates from a study of technical replicates of blood from a few donors. The germline V gene has CDR1 SGHRS and CDR2 YFSETQ. Deletions cut 1 base from V and 1 base from J, with 3 bases between. The CDR3 is made up of 13 amino acids. Generated by immunoSEQ multiplex PCR, the TCRdb table keeps only in-frame clones and is missing some. Among tens of thousands of clones, around 94% were seen once, and the ten largest hold approximately 0.42%. The chain couples TRBV5-1 to TRBJ2-1; D gene ambiguous. Sequencing was done on a sample of T cells isolated from PBMCs. This receptor was obtained from a human donor in good health. In DNA form, the CDR3 reads TGCGCCAGCAGCTTGCGTTCCTACAATGAGCAGTTCTTC. Amino acid sequence: CASSLRSYNEQFF.